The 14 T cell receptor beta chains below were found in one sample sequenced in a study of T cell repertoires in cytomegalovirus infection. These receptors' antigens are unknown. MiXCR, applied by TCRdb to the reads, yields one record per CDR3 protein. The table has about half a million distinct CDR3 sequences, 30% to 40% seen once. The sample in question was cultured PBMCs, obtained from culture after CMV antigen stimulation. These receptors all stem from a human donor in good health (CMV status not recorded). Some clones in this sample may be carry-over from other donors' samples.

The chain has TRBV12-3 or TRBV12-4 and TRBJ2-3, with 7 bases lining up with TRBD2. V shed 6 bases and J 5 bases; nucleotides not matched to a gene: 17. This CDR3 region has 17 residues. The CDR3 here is CASRHKGSSGRGDTQYF. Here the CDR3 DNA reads TGTGCCAGCAGGCATAAGGGGTCTAGCGGCCGGGGAGATACGCAGTATTTT.

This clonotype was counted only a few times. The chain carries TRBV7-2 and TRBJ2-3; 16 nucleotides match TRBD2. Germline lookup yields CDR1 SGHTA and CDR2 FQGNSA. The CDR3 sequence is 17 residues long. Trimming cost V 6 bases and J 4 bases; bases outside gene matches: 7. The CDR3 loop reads CASRPGLAGGGPDTQYF. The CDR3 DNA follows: TGTGCCAGCAGGCCGGGACTAGCGGGAGGGGGTCCAGATACGCAGTATTTT.

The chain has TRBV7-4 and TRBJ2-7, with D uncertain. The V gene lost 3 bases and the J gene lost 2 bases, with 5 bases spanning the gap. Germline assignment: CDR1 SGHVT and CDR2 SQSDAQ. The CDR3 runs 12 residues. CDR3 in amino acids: CASSFSPYEQYV. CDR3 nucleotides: TGTGCCAGCAGCTTTAGTCCCTACGAGCAGTACGTC.

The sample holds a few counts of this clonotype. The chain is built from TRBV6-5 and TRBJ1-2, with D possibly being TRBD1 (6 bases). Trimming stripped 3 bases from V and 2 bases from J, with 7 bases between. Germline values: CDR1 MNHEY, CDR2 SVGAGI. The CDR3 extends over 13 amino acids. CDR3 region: CASSYQGNYGYTF. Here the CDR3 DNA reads TGTGCCAGCAGTTATCAGGGGAACTATGGCTACACCTTC.

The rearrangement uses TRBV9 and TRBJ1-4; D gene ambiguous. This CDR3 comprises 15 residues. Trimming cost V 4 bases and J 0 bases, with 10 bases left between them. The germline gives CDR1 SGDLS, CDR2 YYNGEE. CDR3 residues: CASSPRRATNEKLFF. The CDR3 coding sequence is TGTGCCAGCAGCCCTAGGAGGGCAACTAATGAAAAACTGTTTTTT.

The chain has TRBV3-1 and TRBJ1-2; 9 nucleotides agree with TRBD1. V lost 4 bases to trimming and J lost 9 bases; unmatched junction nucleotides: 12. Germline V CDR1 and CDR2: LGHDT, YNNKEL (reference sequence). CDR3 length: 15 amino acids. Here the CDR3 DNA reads TGTGCCAGCAGCCCTACAGGGACAGGGACGTATCGCTACACCTTC. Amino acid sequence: CASSPTGTGTYRYTF.

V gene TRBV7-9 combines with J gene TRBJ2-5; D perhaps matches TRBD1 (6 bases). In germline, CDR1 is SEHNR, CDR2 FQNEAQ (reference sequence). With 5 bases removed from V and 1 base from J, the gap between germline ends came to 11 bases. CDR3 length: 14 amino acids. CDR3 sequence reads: CASSPDSLQETQYF. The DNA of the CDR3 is TGTGCCAGCAGCCCGGACAGCCTCCAAGAGACCCAGTACTTC.

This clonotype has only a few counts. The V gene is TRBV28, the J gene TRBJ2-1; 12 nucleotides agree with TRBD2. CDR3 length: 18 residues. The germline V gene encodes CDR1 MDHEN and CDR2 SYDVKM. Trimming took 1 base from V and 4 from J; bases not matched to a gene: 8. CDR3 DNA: TGTGCCAGCAGTTTATTTCGGAGGCTAGCGGGAGGGTACAATGAGCAGTTCTTC. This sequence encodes CASSLFRRLAGGYNEQFF.

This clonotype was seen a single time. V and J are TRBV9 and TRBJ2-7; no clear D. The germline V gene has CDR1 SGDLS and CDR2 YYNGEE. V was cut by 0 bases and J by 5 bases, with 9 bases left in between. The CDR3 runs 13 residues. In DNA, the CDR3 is TGTGCCAGCAGCGTAGATATTTGGGACGAGCAGTACTTC. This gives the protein CASSVDIWDEQYF.

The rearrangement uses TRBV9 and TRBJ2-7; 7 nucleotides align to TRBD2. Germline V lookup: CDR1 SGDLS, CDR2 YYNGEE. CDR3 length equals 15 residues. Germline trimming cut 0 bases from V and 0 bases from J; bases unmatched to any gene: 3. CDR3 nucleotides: TGTGCCAGCAGCGTAGAGTCTAGCGGCTCCTACGAGCAGTACTTC. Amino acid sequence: CASSVESSGSYEQYF.

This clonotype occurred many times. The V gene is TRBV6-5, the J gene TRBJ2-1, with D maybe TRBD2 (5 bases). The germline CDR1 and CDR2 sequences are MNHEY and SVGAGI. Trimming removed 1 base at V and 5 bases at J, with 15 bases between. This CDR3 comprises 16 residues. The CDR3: CASSYFRDPYNNEQFF. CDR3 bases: TGTGCCAGCAGTTACTTTCGGGATCCTTATAACAATGAGCAGTTCTTC.

The CDR3 reads CASSPVGQGGDTQYF. The CDR3 DNA sequence: TGTGCCAGTAGTCCGGTGGGACAGGGGGGAGATACGCAGTATTTT. The rearrangement links TRBV19 to TRBJ2-3; 11 positions agree with TRBD1. CDR1 and CDR2 from the germline V gene are LNHDA and SQIVND (reference sequence). Trimming removed 5 bases from V and 5 bases from J; junction bases left unmatched: 6. This CDR3 region has 15 residues. The variable domain in full, with the rest retrieved from reference TRBV19 and TRBJ2-3, is DGGITQSPKYLFRKEGQNVTLSCEQNLNHDAMYWYRQDPGQGLRLIYYSQIVNDFQKGDIAEGYSVSREKKESFPLTVTSAQKNPTAFYLCASSPVGQGGDTQYFGPGTRLTVL.

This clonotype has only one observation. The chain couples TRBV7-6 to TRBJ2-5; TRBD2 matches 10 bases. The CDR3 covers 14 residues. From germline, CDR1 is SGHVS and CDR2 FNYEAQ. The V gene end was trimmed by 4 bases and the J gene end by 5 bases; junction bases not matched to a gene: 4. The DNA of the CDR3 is TGTGCCAGCAGCTCTAGCGGGAGATCCGAGACCCAGTACTTC. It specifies CASSSSGRSETQYF.

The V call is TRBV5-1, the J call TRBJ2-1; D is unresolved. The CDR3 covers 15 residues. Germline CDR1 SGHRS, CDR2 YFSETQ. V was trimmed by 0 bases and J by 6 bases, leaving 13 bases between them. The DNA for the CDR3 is TGCGCCAGCAGCTTGGAGGGCTCCCCTATCAATGAGCAGTTCTTC. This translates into CASSLEGSPINEQFF.